This T cell receptor (beta chain) was sequenced in a study of T cells in Graves' hyperthyroidism and ophthalmopathy. The study, taken as a whole, reports: Median prediction lead before ophthalmopathy onset was around seven months with the model.

Many counts were recorded for this clonotype. The antigen is not known. Amplified TCR beta CDR3 regions derived from RNA transcripts. HTBI primers were the set used in a first-round RT-PCR of the TCR CDR3. TCRdb processed the multiplex PCR reads anew with MiXCR; each CDR3 protein has one entry. This table has about 700,000 distinct CDR3 sequences, around 13% appearing once. Isolation of PBMCs was performed on around 9.7 ml fresh peripheral blood. The clonotype was recovered from a young woman with Graves' hyperthyroidism. What was sequenced was blood.

The CDR3 sequence: CASRPGYSYEQYF. The CDR3 region has the DNA TGTGCCAGCAGACCTGGATACTCCTACGAGCAGTACTTC. This chain connects TRBV5-6 to TRBJ2-7; D is undetermined. The CDR3 is 13 residues long. Per the germline V gene, CDR1 is SGHDT and CDR2 is YYEEEE. V lost 5 bases and J lost 0, with 9 bases in between. Variable domain in full (rest from reference TRBV5-6 and TRBJ2-7): DAGVTQSPTHLIKTRGQQVTLRCSPKSGHDTVSWYQQALGQGPQFIFQYYEEEERQRGNFPDRFSGHQFPNYSSELNVNALLLGDSALYLCASRPGYSYEQYFGPGTRLTVT.